A single sample gave rise to the 14 T cell receptor beta chains below, sequenced in a study of OX40 agonist ivuxolimab in advanced cancers. Clones were sequenced by immunoSEQ multiplex PCR, and TCRdb holds only the in-frame ones, with some missing. Of 35,000 to 40,000 clones in the sample, 85% to 90% were seen once. The sample in question was CD4+ or CD8+ T cells sorted from blood, obtained in a trial of the OX40 agonist ivuxolimab. All receptors derive from an adult with an advanced solid tumor such as melanoma, head and neck, liver or kidney cancer.

V is TRBV11-2 and J is TRBJ1-3; 9 bases line up with TRBD1. From germline, CDR1 is SGHAT and CDR2 FQNNGV. V lost 6 bases to trimming and J lost 4 bases; unmatched junction nucleotides: 4. This CDR3 has 14 residues. CDR3 in DNA: TGTGCCAGCAGGACCGGGACAGGGGGAAACACCATATATTTT. Translated, it gives CASRTGTGGNTIYF.

The V and J genes are TRBV6-4 and TRBJ2-1; 14 nucleotides match TRBD2. Per the germline V gene, CDR1 is MRHNA and CDR2 is SNTAGT. CDR3 length: 17 amino acids. The V gene end was trimmed by 6 bases and the J gene end by 7 bases; junction bases not matched to a gene: 11. The DNA of the CDR3 is TGTGCCAGCAGCCCGGGACTAGCGGGGGCCCGGGGTAATGAGCAGTTCTTC. It encodes CASSPGLAGARGNEQFF.

The rearrangement uses TRBV5-1 and TRBJ1-1; D call uncertain. Germline assignment: CDR1 SGHRS and CDR2 YFSETQ. Trimming stripped 0 bases from V and 0 bases from J, with 9 bases between. The CDR3 is 15 residues long. The CDR3 region has the DNA TGCGCCAGCAGCTTGGTCGGGATGATGAACACTGAAGCTTTCTTT. Translated, it gives CASSLVGMMNTEAFF.

The chain is built from TRBV9 and TRBJ2-3, with 10 bases matching TRBD2. The CDR3 is 15 amino acids. Looked up from germline, CDR1 is SGDLS and CDR2 is YYNGEE. The J segment lost 7 bases and the V segment lost 4 bases, leaving 9 bases of the junction unmatched. CDR3 amino acids: CASSPLTSGANTQYF. CDR3 nucleotides: TGTGCCAGCAGCCCCCTTACTAGCGGGGCAAATACGCAGTATTTT.

The chain recombines TRBV2 with TRBJ1-5, with 7 bases aligning to TRBD1. CDR3 size: 14 residues. Germline-derived CDR1 and CDR2 are SNHLY and FYNNEI. The ends lost 2 bases at V and 5 bases at J; junction bases unmatched: 3. In nucleotides, the CDR3 is TGTGCCAGCAGTGAACAGGGGGGCGATCAGCCCCAGCATTTT. This encodes CASSEQGGDQPQHF.

This clone was found a few times. This rearrangement joins TRBV6-6 to TRBJ1-5; the D is unclear. V shed 2 bases and J shed 2 bases, with 7 bases lying between them. Germline V gives CDR1 MNHNY, CDR2 SVGAGI (reference sequence). The CDR3 is 14 amino acids. The CDR3 sequence is CASSYGQGNQPQHF. For the CDR3, the DNA is TGTGCCAGCAGTTACGGCCAGGGCAATCAGCCCCAGCATTTT.

This CDR3 is CASSLVAGDHTQYF. Written as DNA, the CDR3 is TGTGCCAGCAGCTTGGTAGCGGGGGACCATACGCAGTATTTT. The chain carries TRBV5-4 and TRBJ2-3, with 9 bases that match TRBD2. Trimming removed 0 bases from V and 7 bases from J; junction bases left unmatched: 3. CDR1 and CDR2 from the germline V gene are SGHNT and YYREEE (reference sequence). The CDR3 is made up of 14 amino acids.

V gene TRBV9 combines with J gene TRBJ1-1; no clear D. Trimming removed 0 bases at V and 3 bases at J, with 6 bases between. The CDR3 is 13 amino acids. Germline V gene lookup returns CDR1 SGDLS and CDR2 YYNGEE. CDR3 residues: CASSVGPDTEAFF. In DNA, the CDR3 is TGTGCCAGCAGCGTAGGACCGGACACTGAAGCTTTCTTT.

This clone occurred once. The chain carries TRBV5-6 and TRBJ2-2, with 10 bases aligning to TRBD1. The CDR3 loop spans 16 amino acids. The junction had 2 bases not matched to a gene; V was cut back by 0 bases and J by 3 bases. Germline V gene data show CDR1 as SGHDT and CDR2 as YYEEEE. The CDR3 loop is CASSLGGTGDTGELFF. The CDR3 nucleotides are TGTGCCAGCAGCTTGGGGGGGACAGGGGACACCGGGGAGCTGTTTTTT.

The V call is TRBV5-1, the J call TRBJ1-1; TRBD1 might be the D (5 bases). The CDR3 sequence is 15 residues long. Germline lookup yields CDR1 SGHRS and CDR2 YFSETQ. V lost 7 bases and J lost 1, with 17 bases in between. Here the CDR3 DNA reads TGCGCCAGCGGCCCGGAAGGGGTGACGAACACTGAAGCTTTCTTT. It specifies CASGPEGVTNTEAFF.

The chain is built from TRBV6-1 and TRBJ2-5; a weak D match, TRBD2 (6 bases). Germline CDR1 MNHNS, CDR2 SASEGT. Trimming left V 4 bases short and J 2 bases short, with 14 bases between. The CDR3 has 15 residues. CDR3 amino acids: CASSVTRAGQETQYF. The CDR3 coding sequence is TGTGCCAGCAGTGTAACCAGGGCGGGGCAAGAGACCCAGTACTTC.

The chain recombines TRBV18 with TRBJ2-5; TRBD1 might be the D (5 bases). CDR1 KGHSH and CDR2 LQKENI come from the germline V gene. V gave up 0 bases and J gave up 11 bases, with 25 bases separating them. CDR3 length: 17 residues. DNA for the CDR3: TGTGCCAGCTCACCACCGGGGCTCAGGGATAAATCTCAAGAGCAGTACTTC. Protein sequence: CASSPPGLRDKSQEQYF.

This clone was found a few times. The rearrangement uses TRBV2 and TRBJ2-7; unclear D gene. There are 13 residues in the CDR3. Per the germline V gene, CDR1 is SNHLY and CDR2 is FYNNEI. The V end lost 1 base, the J end lost 2 bases, and 6 bases lay between the germline ends. The CDR3 loop reads CASSEGFPYEQYF. The CDR3 DNA reads as TGTGCCAGCAGTGAAGGATTCCCCTACGAGCAGTACTTC.

V usage is TRBV5-1 and J usage is TRBJ1-1; D remains unclear. Germline V gene lookup returns CDR1 SGHRS and CDR2 YFSETQ. V lost 0 bases, J lost 3 bases, and 9 bases lay in between. The CDR3 length is 14 residues. The CDR3 DNA sequence: TGCGCCAGCAGCTTGGATGGGGTAGACACTGAAGCTTTCTTT. Its protein product is CASSLDGVDTEAFF.